The subject of this entry is one T cell receptor beta chain. This sample is part of a study of blood T cell repertoires in COVID-19. Background on the study: Samples representing acute and convalescent COVID-19 were sourced from the United States, Italy and Spain. In each case, the material was cDNA or gDNA derived from T cells, B-cell-depleted T cells, or PBMCs.

In the authors' workflow: Estimates of nucleated cell counts were drawn from the amplification of reference gene primers. Using immunoSEQ multiplex PCR, the repertoire was profiled, and TCRdb retains in-frame clones only, with some absent. V, J and clone size reflect that table, while D and trimming were determined from the DNA. Here the sample spans tens of thousands of clones, 87% being singletons. This CDR3 has 15 residues. CDR1 is WNHNN, CDR2 SYGVQD, per germline (reference sequence). The V gene lost 7 bases and the J gene lost 0 bases, with 14 bases spanning the gap. This clonotype was obtained from a human donor with acute or convalescent COVID-19. The donor label of this sample is uncertain. The sample taken for sequencing was peripheral blood. V usage is TRBV10-1 and J usage is TRBJ2-3; D perhaps matches TRBD1 (5 bases). CDR3: CASNWGGTSTDTQYF. The CDR3 nucleotides are TGCGCCAGCAATTGGGGCGGAACCAGCACAGATACGCAGTATTTT.